This TCR beta chain is drawn from a study of OX40 agonist ivuxolimab in advanced cancers. Some clones are missing from TCRdb's copy, which holds only in-frame ones; the method was immunoSEQ multiplex PCR. The sample has about 34,000 clones, around 81% seen once. Looked up from germline, CDR1 is GTSNPN and CDR2 is SVGIG (reference sequence). This CDR3 comprises 15 residues. Trimming stripped 3 bases from V and 3 bases from J, with 15 bases between. As regards this clone: No antigen is known for it.

Study-wide points: CD4+ T cells averaged fewer expanded clones than CD8+ T cells. Relatively little clonal expansion, among the lowest observed, appeared in partial responders at 0.1-3.0 mg/kg.

The sample was CD4+ or CD8+ T cells sorted from blood, taken in a trial of the OX40 agonist ivuxolimab. This TCR derives from an adult with an advanced solid tumor such as melanoma, head and neck, liver or kidney cancer. The genes are TRBV30 and TRBJ2-1; D may correspond to TRBD1 or TRBD2 (5 bases each). CDR3 residues: CAWRRWGTNYNEQFF. CDR3 in DNA: TGTGCCTGGAGGAGGTGGGGGACGAACTACAATGAGCAGTTCTTC.